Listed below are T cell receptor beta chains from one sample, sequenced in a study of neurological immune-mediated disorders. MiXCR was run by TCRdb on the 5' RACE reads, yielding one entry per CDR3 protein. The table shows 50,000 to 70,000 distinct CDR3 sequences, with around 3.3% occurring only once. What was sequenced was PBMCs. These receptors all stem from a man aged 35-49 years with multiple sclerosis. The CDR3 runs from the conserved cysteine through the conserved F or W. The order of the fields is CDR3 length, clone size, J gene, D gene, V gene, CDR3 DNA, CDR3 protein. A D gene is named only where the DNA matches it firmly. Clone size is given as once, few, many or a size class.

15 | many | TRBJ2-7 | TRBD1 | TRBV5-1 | TGCGCCAGCAGCTGGTACGGGACAGGGGTTGCCGAGCAGTACTTC | CASSWYGTGVAEQYF
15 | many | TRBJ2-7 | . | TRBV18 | TGTGCCAGCTCACCGGGGGCCGCAGGGGCCTACGAGCAGTACTTC | CASSPGAAGAYEQYF
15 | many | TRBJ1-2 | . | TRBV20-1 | TGCAGTGCTAGAGACCCCCGGCTGGAACCGGGTGGCTACACCTTC | CSARDPRLEPGGYTF
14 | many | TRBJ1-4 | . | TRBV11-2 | TGTGCCAGCAGCTCATCAGGAATTACGATGGAACTGTTTTTT | CASSSSGITMELFF
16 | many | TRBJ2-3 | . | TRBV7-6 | TGTGCCAGCAGCACAACGCGGGACTGGGGCGTTCATACGCAGTATTTT | CASSTTRDWGVHTQYF
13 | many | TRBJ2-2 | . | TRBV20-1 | TGCAGTGCTAGAGATAACGGGGCCGGGGAGCTGTTTTTT | CSARDNGAGELFF
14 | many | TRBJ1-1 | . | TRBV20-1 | TGCAGTGCTAGGCGGGGGTGGTCGAACACTGAAGCTTTCTTT | CSARRGWSNTEAFF
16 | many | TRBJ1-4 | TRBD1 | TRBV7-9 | TGTGCCAGCAGCCCGGGACAGGGGACCACTAATGAAAAACTGTTTTTT | CASSPGQGTTNEKLFF
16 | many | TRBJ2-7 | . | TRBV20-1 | TGCAGTGCTAGCTCTCTGGGACACTTGACTTCCTACGAGCAGTACTTC | CSASSLGHLTSYEQYF
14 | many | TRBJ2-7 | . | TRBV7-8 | TGTGCCAGCAGCCCCGATGGTCGCACCTACGAGCAGTACTTC | CASSPDGRTYEQYF
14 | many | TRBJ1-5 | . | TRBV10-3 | TGTGCCATCAGTACCAGGCAGGAGAATCAGCCCCAGCATTTT | CAISTRQENQPQHF
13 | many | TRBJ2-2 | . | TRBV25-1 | TGTGCCAGCAGTGAGGGTTACACCGGGGAGCTGTTTTTT | CASSEGYTGELFF
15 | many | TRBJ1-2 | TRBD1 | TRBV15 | TGTGCCACCAGCAGAGTTCTATCGGGACAGGTCGTCTACACCTTC | CATSRVLSGQVVYTF
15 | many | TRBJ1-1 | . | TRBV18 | TGTGCCAGCTCACCACAAGGAGGGGAAAACACTGAAGCTTTCTTT | CASSPQGGENTEAFF
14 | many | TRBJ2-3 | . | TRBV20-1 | TGCAGTGCTAGCGGGGGGCGGAGCACAGATACGCAGTATTTT | CSASGGRSTDTQYF
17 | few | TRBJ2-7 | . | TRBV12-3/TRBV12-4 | TGTGCCAGCAGTTTTGGGGGGGGACATCTGCTCTCCTACGAGCAGTACTTC | CASSFGGGHLLSYEQYF
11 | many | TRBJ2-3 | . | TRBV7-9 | TGTGCCAGCACTCAGACAGATACGCAGTATTTT | CASTQTDTQYF
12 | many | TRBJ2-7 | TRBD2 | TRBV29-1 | TGCAGCGTCGGGACTAGCGGGAACGAGCAGTACTTC | CSVGTSGNEQYF
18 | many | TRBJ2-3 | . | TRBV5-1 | TGCGCCAGCAGCTTAACCTACTGGCCGGGACTTCCCACAGATACGCAGTATTTT | CASSLTYWPGLPTDTQYF
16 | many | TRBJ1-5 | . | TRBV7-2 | TGTGCCAGCAGCTTAGGCGGGGTTTATAGCAATCAGCCCCAGCATTTT | CASSLGGVYSNQPQHF
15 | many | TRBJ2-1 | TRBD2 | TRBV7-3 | TGTGCCAGCAGCTTAATGGCGGGAGGAAACAATGAGCAGTTCTTC | CASSLMAGGNNEQFF
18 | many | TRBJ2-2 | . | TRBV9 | TGTGCCAGCAGCGTAGGGGGGGGCTCGTTCGCGAACACCGGGGAGCTGTTTTTT | CASSVGGGSFANTGELFF
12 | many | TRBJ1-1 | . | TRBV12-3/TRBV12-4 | TGTGCCAGCAGTCGGGTGGGTACTGAAGCTTTCTTT | CASSRVGTEAFF
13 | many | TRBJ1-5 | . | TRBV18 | TGTGCCAGCTCACCACCGGGGAGACAGCCCCAGCATTTT | CASSPPGRQPQHF
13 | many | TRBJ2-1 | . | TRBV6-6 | TGTGCCAGCAGCCTCATCCAGTTCAATGAGCAGTTCTTC | CASSLIQFNEQFF
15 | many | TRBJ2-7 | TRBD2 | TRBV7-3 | TGTGCCAGCAGCTTAGTAGCGGGGAGCTCCTACGAGCAGTACTTC | CASSLVAGSSYEQYF
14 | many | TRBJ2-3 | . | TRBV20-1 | TGCAGTGCCCTACTCTATGCGGGAAAAGATACGCAGTATTTT | CSALLYAGKDTQYF